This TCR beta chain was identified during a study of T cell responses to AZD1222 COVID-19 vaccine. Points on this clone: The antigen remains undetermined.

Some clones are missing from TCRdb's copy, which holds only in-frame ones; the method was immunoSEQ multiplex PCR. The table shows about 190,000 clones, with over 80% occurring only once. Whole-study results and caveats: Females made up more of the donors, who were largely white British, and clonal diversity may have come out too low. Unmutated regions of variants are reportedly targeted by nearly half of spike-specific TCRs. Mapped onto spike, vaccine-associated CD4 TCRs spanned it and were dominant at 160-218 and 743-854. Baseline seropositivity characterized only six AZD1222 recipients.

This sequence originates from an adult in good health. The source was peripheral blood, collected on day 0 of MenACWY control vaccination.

The DNA for the CDR3 is TGTGCCAGCAACACACAGGGAGGAGATACGCAGTATTTT. Translating it yields CASNTQGGDTQYF. V and J are TRBV6-5 and TRBJ2-3; D tentatively reads TRBD1 or TRBD2 (6 bases each). CDR1 MNHEY and CDR2 SVGAGI come from the germline V gene. V was clipped by 7 bases and J by 5 bases, with 13 bases between them. CDR3 length: 13 residues.